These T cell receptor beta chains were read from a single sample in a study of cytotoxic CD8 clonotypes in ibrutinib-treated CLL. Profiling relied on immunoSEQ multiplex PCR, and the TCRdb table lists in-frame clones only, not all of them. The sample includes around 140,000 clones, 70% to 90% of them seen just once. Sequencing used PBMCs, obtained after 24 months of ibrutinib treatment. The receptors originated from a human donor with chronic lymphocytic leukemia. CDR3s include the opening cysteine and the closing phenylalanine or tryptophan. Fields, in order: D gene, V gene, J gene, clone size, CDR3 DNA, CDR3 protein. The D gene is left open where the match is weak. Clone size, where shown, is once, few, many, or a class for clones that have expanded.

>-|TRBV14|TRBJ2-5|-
TGTGCCAGCAGCCAAGATGCCTTTCGGGAAAGCTTGCAGACCCAGTACTTC
CASSQDAFRESLQTQYF
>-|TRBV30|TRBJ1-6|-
TGTGCCTTGGGTCGGGGCTTAGGGTCACCCCTCCACTTT
CALGRGLGSPLHF
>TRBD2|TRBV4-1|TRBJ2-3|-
TGCGCCAGCAGCCAACTCCCCGGGACTAGTGTCCGGGATACGCAGTATTTT
CASSQLPGTSVRDTQYF
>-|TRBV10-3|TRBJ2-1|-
TGTGCCATCAGTGATACCCGACACACAACCTACAATGAGCAGTTCTTC
CAISDTRHTTYNEQFF
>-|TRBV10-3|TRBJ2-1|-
TGTGCCATCAGTGAGTTTCCAGGGATAGGTGAGCAGTTCTTC
CAISEFPGIGEQFF
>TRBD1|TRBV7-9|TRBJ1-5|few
TGTGCCAGCAGCCTCGGGACAGGTAGCAATCAGCCCCAGCATTTT
CASSLGTGSNQPQHF
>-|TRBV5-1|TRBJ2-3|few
TGCGCCAGCAGCTTTTCAGTAGGGGCTAGCACAGATACGCAGTATTTT
CASSFSVGASTDTQYF
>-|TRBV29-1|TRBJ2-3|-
TGCAGCGTTGTATCGGGAGCCAACACAGATACGCAGTATTTT
CSVVSGANTDTQYF
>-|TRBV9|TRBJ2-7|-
TGTGCCAGCAGCCCCCGTTTGGGGGGCGGCTACGAGCAGTACTTC
CASSPRLGGGYEQYF
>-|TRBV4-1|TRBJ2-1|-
TGCGCCAGCAGCAGGACGGTGACAGGTCACAATGAGCAGTTCTTC
CASSRTVTGHNEQFF
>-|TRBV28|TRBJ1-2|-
TGTGCCAGCAGCAAGATAGGGCGTGGCTACACCTTC
CASSKIGRGYTF
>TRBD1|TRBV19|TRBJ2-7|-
TGTGCCAGTAGTAAATTTGGGACAGGGACCTACGAGCAGTACTTC
CASSKFGTGTYEQYF
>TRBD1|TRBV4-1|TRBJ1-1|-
TGCGCCAGCACCTCGGACAGGGTGAACACTGAAGCTTTCTTT
CASTSDRVNTEAFF
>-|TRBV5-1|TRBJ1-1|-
TGCGCCAGCAGCGAGAGGGTTACGAAGAGTGAAGCTTTCTTT
CASSERVTKSEAFF
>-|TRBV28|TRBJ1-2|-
TGTGCCAGCACCCCGGGACCCTGGGGCTACACCTTC
CASTPGPWGYTF
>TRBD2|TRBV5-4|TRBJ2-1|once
TGTGCCAGCAGCTTTTTAGCGGGAGCGGTCAGTGAGCAGTTCTTC
CASSFLAGAVSEQFF
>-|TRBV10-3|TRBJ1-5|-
TGTGCCATCAGTGACAATCAGCCCCAGCATTTT
CAISDNQPQHF
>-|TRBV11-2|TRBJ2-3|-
TGTGCCAGCAGCTTAGGCAACGGGGGCGCAGATACGCAGTATTTT
CASSLGNGGADTQYF
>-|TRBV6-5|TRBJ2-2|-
TGTGCCAGCAGCCTAGGGACGAACACCGGGGAGCTGTTTTTT
CASSLGTNTGELFF
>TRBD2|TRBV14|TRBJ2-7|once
TGTGCCAGCAGCCATTGGAGGGGAGGGAGGGCCGGCGGCACCTACGAGCAGTACTTC
CASSHWRGGRAGGTYEQYF
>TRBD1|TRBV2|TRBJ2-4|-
TGTGCCGTCCGACCGGGACAGGGATGGGACATTCAGTACTTC
CAVRPGQGWDIQYF
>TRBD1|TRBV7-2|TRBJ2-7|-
TGTGCCAGCAGCTTAGATTGGACAGGGCCTTCCTACGAGCAGTACTTC
CASSLDWTGPSYEQYF
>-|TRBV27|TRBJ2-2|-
TGTGCCAGCAGTTTTAGGCTAGCGTCGAACACCGGGGAGCTGTTTTTT
CASSFRLASNTGELFF
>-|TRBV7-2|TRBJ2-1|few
TGTGCCAGCACCGACTACCTTTTAGCAACATACAATGAGCAGTTCTTC
CASTDYLLATYNEQFF